This T cell receptor (beta chain) was recovered during a study of blood T cell repertoires in COVID-19. Measured with immunoSEQ multiplex PCR; TCRdb has only the in-frame clones, and not every one. The table includes almost 350,000 clones, around 90% detected once. Trimming took off 6 bases at V and 5 bases at J, with 7 bases between the two ends. Germline V gene lookup returns CDR1 SQVTM and CDR2 ANQGSEA. The CDR3 is made up of 10 amino acids. This clonotype was sampled from a woman aged 55-69 years with COVID-19, enrolled during active disease. V and J are TRBV29-1 and TRBJ2-5; D is unclear. The sample consisted of peripheral blood. CDR3 in DNA: TGCAGCGTCCTTCAGGAGACCCAGTACTTC. Protein: CSVLQETQYF.